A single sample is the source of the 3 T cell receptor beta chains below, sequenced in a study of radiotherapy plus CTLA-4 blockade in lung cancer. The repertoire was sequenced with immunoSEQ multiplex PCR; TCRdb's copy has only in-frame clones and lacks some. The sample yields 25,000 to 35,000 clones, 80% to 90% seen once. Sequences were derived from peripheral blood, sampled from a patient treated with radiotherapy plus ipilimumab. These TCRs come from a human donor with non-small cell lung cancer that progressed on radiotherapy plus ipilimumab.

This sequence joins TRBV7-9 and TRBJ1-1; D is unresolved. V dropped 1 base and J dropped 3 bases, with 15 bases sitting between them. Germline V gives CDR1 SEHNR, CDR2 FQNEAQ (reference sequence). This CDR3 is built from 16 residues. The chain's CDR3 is CASSLVGGGTDTEAFF. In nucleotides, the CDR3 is TGTGCCAGCAGCTTAGTCGGAGGCGGTACAGACACTGAAGCTTTCTTT.

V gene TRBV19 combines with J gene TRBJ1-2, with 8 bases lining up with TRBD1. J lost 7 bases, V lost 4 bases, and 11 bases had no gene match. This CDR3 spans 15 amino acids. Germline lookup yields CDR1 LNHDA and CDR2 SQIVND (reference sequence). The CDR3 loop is CASSRQGSVVRGYTF. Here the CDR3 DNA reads TGTGCCAGTAGTAGACAGGGGTCCGTGGTGCGTGGCTACACCTTC.

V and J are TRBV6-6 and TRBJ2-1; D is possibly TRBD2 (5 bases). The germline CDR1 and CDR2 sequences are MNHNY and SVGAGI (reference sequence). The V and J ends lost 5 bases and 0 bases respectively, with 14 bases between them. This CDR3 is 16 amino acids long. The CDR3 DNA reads TGTGCCAGCAGTGCCTCGTCGGGGAGCTCCTACAATGAGCAGTTCTTC. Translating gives CASSASSGSSYNEQFF.